The subject of this entry is one T cell receptor beta chain. The antigen is unknown. One junction end does not reproduce the germline sequence, and a read error may be involved. The data were obtained in a study of CD8 T cells in Susac syndrome. A quantity of about 0.5 to 1 ug RNA underwent reverse transcription using random hexamers. The authors amplified TCR beta CDR3 across 54 Vbeta and 13 Jbeta using immunoSEQ multiplex PCR. TCRdb re-called the immunoSEQ multiplex PCR reads through MiXCR, storing one row per CDR3 protein. The sample includes about 180,000 distinct CDR3 sequences, 85% to 95% seen only once; the top ten take approximately 0.099%. Study outcomes and limitations: In Susac syndrome, CD4+ T cell repertoires lacked any clonal expansion.

TEMRA cells were FACS-enriched, while CD8+ and CD4+ T cells were negatively isolated. CDR3 length equals 9 residues. In germline, CDR1 is DFQATT, CDR2 SNEGSKA (reference sequence). The sequenced sample consisted of CD4+ T cells from PBMCs. The chain links TRBV20-1 to TRBJ2-1; D is unclear. The TCR comes from a human donor with Susac syndrome. The CDR3 coding sequence is TGCAGTGCTGGAGAACTACAGTTCTTC. Protein: CSAGELQFF.